This T cell receptor (beta chain) was identified during a study of blood T cell repertoires in COVID-19. In the study overall: PBMCs, B-cell-depleted T cells, or T cells provided the cDNA or gDNA that made up the material.

Per the original methods: Estimated nucleated cell counts came from reference gene primer amplification. Produced via immunoSEQ multiplex PCR; TCRdb's table is partial and in-frame only. V, J and clone size were drawn from that table, and D and trimming were deduced from the DNA. The repertoire holds approximately 460,000 clones, 85% to 90% seen once, with roughly 1% in the top ten. J lost 0 bases, V lost 2 bases, and 3 bases had no gene match. The CDR3 extends over 15 amino acids. Germline V gene data show CDR1 as SGHRS and CDR2 as YFSETQ. The specimen sequenced was peripheral blood. The sequence was obtained from a man between 18 and 29 years old with COVID-19, enrolled during active disease. The chain has TRBV5-1 and TRBJ2-7; TRBD1 aligns across 9 bases. For the CDR3, the DNA is TGCGCCAGCAGCTTCGGGACAGGGTCCTCCTACGAGCAGTACTTC. Translated, it gives CASSFGTGSSYEQYF.